The clone carrying this TCR beta chain occurred many times. What it binds is not known. The entry originates in a study of T cells after yellow fever vaccination. In making TCR cDNA, 5'RACE template switching added a universal primer site and UMIs to it. TCRdb independently ran MiXCR on the 5' RACE reads; one entry per CDR3 protein. The table records about 160,000 distinct CDR3 sequences, roughly a tenth of them present only once. Points from the study as a whole: Clonotypes appearing in both CD4 and CD8 compartments existed, and their share was small.

The CDR3 runs to 15 residues. V gave up 4 bases and J gave up 5 bases; unmatched junction bases: 3. Germline values: CDR1 SGHVS, CDR2 FNYEAQ. The sequence was collected from a young man who received the YFV17D yellow fever vaccine. The specimen comprised CD8+ T cells sorted from PBMCs, sampled 45 days after the yellow fever booster vaccination. The chain is built from TRBV7-6 and TRBJ2-3; TRBD2 matches at 13 bases. The CDR3 sequence is CASSSWTSGGDTQYF. CDR3 nucleotide sequence: TGTGCCAGCAGCTCCTGGACTAGCGGGGGAGATACGCAGTATTTT.